The 30 T cell receptor beta chains listed next were all sequenced from one sample in a study of OX40 agonist ivuxolimab in advanced cancers. The assay was immunoSEQ multiplex PCR, and TCRdb's table has in-frame clones only and misses some. The sample holds around 84,000 clones, 94% seen once. The material was CD4+ or CD8+ T cells sorted from blood, obtained in a trial of the OX40 agonist ivuxolimab. Receptors originate from an adult with an advanced solid tumor such as melanoma, head and neck, liver or kidney cancer.

The chain is built from TRBV27 and TRBJ2-1; the D gene is possibly TRBD2 (6 bases). The CDR3 covers 14 residues. V was trimmed by 8 bases and J by 2 bases, leaving 13 bases between them. Germline V CDR1 and CDR2: MNHEY, SMNVEV (reference sequence). In nucleotides, the CDR3 is TGTGCCAGCTCTACCCGGGGGACCTACAATGAGCAGTTCTTC. Its translation: CASSTRGTYNEQFF.

This chain joins TRBV7-9 and TRBJ2-5; 9 bases match TRBD1. Germline CDR1 is SEHNR and CDR2 is FQNEAQ (reference sequence). Trimming at V came to 5 bases and at J to 2 bases, leaving 6 bases not matched to a gene. The CDR3 extends over 15 amino acids. CDR3 in DNA: TGTGCCAGCAGCCCGGGACAGGGTTGGCAAGAGACCCAGTACTTC. This codes for CASSPGQGWQETQYF.

The V and J genes are TRBV7-9 and TRBJ1-5, with 8 bases matching TRBD1. J lost 6 bases, V lost 0 bases, and 4 bases had no gene match. Per germline, CDR1 SEHNR and CDR2 FQNEAQ (reference sequence). CDR3 length: 15 residues. For the CDR3, the DNA is TGTGCCAGCAGCTTAGCGGCAGGGGGCCCTCAGCCCCAGCATTTT. It encodes CASSLAAGGPQPQHF.

V is TRBV4-1 and J is TRBJ1-1, with a possible D match to TRBD1 (5 bases). Trimming removed 4 bases at V and 7 bases at J, with 19 bases between. This CDR3 spans 15 amino acids. Germline assignment: CDR1 MGHRA and CDR2 YSYEKL. The CDR3 DNA reads TGCGCCAGCAGCCTTGGGGGACTCTCGGCCCTTGAAGCTTTCTTT. Amino acids: CASSLGGLSALEAFF.

J is TRBJ2-5 and V is TRBV13; no reliable D call. CDR3 length: 15 amino acids. Germline CDR1 and CDR2: PRHDT and FYEKMQ (reference sequence). The V end was cut by 5 bases, the J end by 0 bases, with 13 bases between. The CDR3 nucleotides are TGTGCCAGCAGCAAACAGCCTTATTACCAAGAGACCCAGTACTTC. It translates to CASSKQPYYQETQYF.

The chain is built from TRBV27 and TRBJ2-1; D tentatively fits TRBD1 or TRBD2 (5 bases each). Per germline, CDR1 MNHEY and CDR2 SMNVEV (reference sequence). Trimming stripped 7 bases from V and 5 bases from J, with 21 bases between. This CDR3 is 16 amino acids long. In DNA, the CDR3 is TGTGCCAGCACTCGAGGGGCGGTTCCCGTAAACAATGAGCAGTTCTTC. It specifies CASTRGAVPVNNEQFF.

CDR3 in DNA: TGTGCCAGCAGCTTATACGACAGAGTGAACACTGAAGCTTTCTTT. It yields the protein CASSLYDRVNTEAFF. The chain uses TRBV7-6 and TRBJ1-1, with D perhaps TRBD1 (5 bases). Trimming took 2 bases from V and 0 from J, leaving 10 bases between them. This CDR3 region has 15 residues. CDR1 is SGHVS and CDR2 is FNYEAQ in the germline V gene.

The V and J genes are TRBV28 and TRBJ2-3; 7 bases are a match to TRBD2. The ends lost 5 bases at V and 2 bases at J; junction bases unmatched: 7. This CDR3 comprises 15 residues. Germline values: CDR1 MDHEN, CDR2 SYDVKM. CDR3 residues: CASSPRTSDTDTQYF. The CDR3 nucleotides are TGTGCCAGCAGTCCACGGACTAGTGACACAGATACGCAGTATTTT.

DNA for the CDR3: TGTGCCAGTAGGACAGGGGGGGTTGTGACTGAAGCTTTCTTT. Translation: CASRTGGVVTEAFF. The chain recombines TRBV19 with TRBJ1-1, with 9 bases matching TRBD1. Germline CDR1 LNHDA, CDR2 SQIVND (reference sequence). The CDR3 totals 14 residues. With 6 bases clipped from V and 5 bases from J, the junction kept 7 bases outside the gene matches.

This rearrangement joins TRBV7-3 to TRBJ2-3, with 8 bases matching TRBD1. CDR3 length equals 14 residues. Germline-derived CDR1 and CDR2 are SGHTA and FQGTGA. With V trimmed by 2 bases and J by 5 bases, 3 bases remained unmatched. This CDR3 is CASSLFRGRDTQYF. In DNA form, the CDR3 reads TGTGCCAGCAGCTTATTCAGGGGGCGAGATACGCAGTATTTT.

CDR3 nucleotide sequence: TGTGCCAGCAGTTTATGGGGGGACAGAAGTTACACCGGGGAGCTGTTTTTT. It specifies CASSLWGDRSYTGELFF. The V gene is TRBV28, the J gene TRBJ2-2, with TRBD1 matching over 7 bases. Trimming removed 0 bases from V and 3 bases from J; junction bases left unmatched: 7. The CDR3 sequence is 17 residues long. Germline V gene data show CDR1 as MDHEN and CDR2 as SYDVKM.

The V call is TRBV7-9, the J call TRBJ2-7; 10 nucleotides match TRBD1. The CDR3 consists of 14 residues. The V segment lost 4 bases and the J segment 6 bases; nucleotides outside the gene matches: 6. Germline lookup yields CDR1 SEHNR and CDR2 FQNEAQ (reference sequence). The CDR3 region has the DNA TGTGCCAGCAGCTCGAGGACAGGGGGGAGCGAGCAGTACTTC. It encodes CASSSRTGGSEQYF.

V usage is TRBV2 and J usage is TRBJ2-7; D tentatively reads TRBD1 or TRBD2 (5 bases each). CDR3 size: 14 residues. Trimming stripped 5 bases from V and 6 bases from J, with 17 bases between. Germline CDR1 is SNHLY and CDR2 is FYNNEI. The CDR3 region has the DNA TGTGCCAGCAGTTCAGTCGGGACCCTTTCCGAGCAGTACTTC. Its translation: CASSSVGTLSEQYF.

This clone showed up just a few times. This chain links TRBV7-3 with TRBJ2-1; tentatively, D is TRBD2 (6 bases). CDR1 is SGHTA, CDR2 FQGTGA, per germline. Trimming took 6 bases from V and 4 from J, leaving 16 bases between them. The CDR3 covers 15 residues. CDR3 in DNA: TGTGCCAGCAGTCTCCTAGCGAGCCCATACAATGAGCAGTTCTTC. This encodes CASSLLASPYNEQFF. The variable domain in full, with the rest retrieved from reference TRBV7-3 and TRBJ2-1, is GAGVSQTPSNKVTEKGKYVELRCDPISGHTALYWYRQSLGQGPEFLIYFQGTGAADDSGLPNDRFFAVRPEGSVSTLKIQRTERGDSAVYLCASSLLASPYNEQFFGPGTRLTVL.

The chain uses TRBV15 and TRBJ2-7; unclear D gene. Germline loops: CDR1 LNHNV, CDR2 YYDKDF (reference sequence). Trimming cost V 5 bases and J 2 bases, with 10 bases left between them. The CDR3 contains 13 residues. CDR3 in DNA: TGTGCCACCAGCGAGGCATCCGCCTACGAGCAGTACTTC. Its protein is CATSEASAYEQYF.

A note on this clone: Other DNA sequences of this sample code for an identical CDR3. This rearrangement joins TRBV4-1 to TRBJ2-7, with TRBD1 matching over 10 bases. Per germline, CDR1 MGHRA and CDR2 YSYEKL. CDR3 length: 16 residues. Germline trimming cut 1 base from V and 2 bases from J; bases unmatched to any gene: 5. CDR3 residues: CASSQGTGTGAYEQYF. The CDR3 DNA reads as TGCGCCAGCAGCCAAGGAACCGGGACAGGGGCCTACGAGCAGTACTTC.

This sequence joins TRBV27 and TRBJ2-3; D remains ambiguous. This CDR3 has 13 residues. The germline V and J ends were trimmed by 1 base and 3 bases, with 5 bases remaining between them. Germline V gives CDR1 MNHEY, CDR2 SMNVEV (reference sequence). The CDR3 is CASSLLGTDTQYF. The CDR3 DNA sequence: TGTGCCAGCAGTTTATTGGGTACAGATACGCAGTATTTT.

The rearrangement uses TRBV28 and TRBJ2-7; 11 bases are shared with TRBD2. Germline V gene sequence: CDR1 MDHEN, CDR2 SYDVKM. Trimming cost V 2 bases and J 1 base; bases outside gene matches: 4. The CDR3 sequence is 16 residues long. CDR3 amino acids: CASSLPPSGGSYEQYF. CDR3 DNA: TGTGCCAGCAGTTTACCCCCTAGCGGGGGGTCCTACGAGCAGTACTTC.

This clone was seen just once. This chain links TRBV28 with TRBJ1-2; 7 nucleotides agree with TRBD1. The CDR3 has 14 amino acids. In germline, CDR1 is MDHEN, CDR2 SYDVKM. After removal of 6 bases from V and 4 bases from J, the junction contained 8 bases not matched to a gene. The CDR3 is CASRPRQGSYGYTF. The CDR3 DNA follows: TGTGCCAGCAGACCGAGACAGGGCAGCTATGGCTACACCTTC.

V is TRBV18 and J is TRBJ2-7, with D tentatively TRBD1 (5 bases). The germline V and J ends were trimmed by 0 bases and 3 bases, with 9 bases remaining between them. CDR1 and CDR2 (germline): KGHSH, LQKENI. The CDR3 consists of 14 residues. DNA of the CDR3: TGTGCCAGCTCACCACCCGACAGCAACTACGAGCAGTACTTC. Its protein product is CASSPPDSNYEQYF.

This chain connects TRBV9 to TRBJ2-1; D is tentatively TRBD1 or TRBD2 (6 bases each). This CDR3 has 15 amino acids. V lost 0 bases and J lost 7, with 14 bases in between. From germline, CDR1 is SGDLS and CDR2 YYNGEE. This CDR3 is CASSVVGGPGNEQFF. CDR3 nucleotides: TGTGCCAGCAGCGTAGTGGGGGGCCCCGGGAATGAGCAGTTCTTC.

The chain links TRBV2 to TRBJ2-1, with a tentative D call TRBD1 (6 bases). With 3 bases removed from V and 9 bases from J, the gap between germline ends came to 18 bases. Per germline, CDR1 SNHLY and CDR2 FYNNEI. This CDR3 is 15 amino acids long. CDR3 in amino acids: CASSDKGHRSGEQFF. CDR3 nucleotides: TGTGCCAGCAGTGATAAGGGACACCGGTCGGGTGAGCAGTTCTTC.

This chain joins TRBV4-3 and TRBJ2-7, with TRBD1 identical over 9 bases. This CDR3 spans 15 amino acids. Germline loops: CDR1 LGHNA, CDR2 YSLEER. The ends lost 1 base at V and 3 bases at J; junction bases unmatched: 4. The CDR3 here is CASSQGQGDFYEQYF. The CDR3 DNA follows: TGCGCCAGCAGCCAAGGACAGGGGGATTTCTACGAGCAGTACTTC.

The chain uses TRBV27 and TRBJ1-1, with D possibly being TRBD1 (5 bases). Per germline, CDR1 MNHEY and CDR2 SMNVEV (reference sequence). V dropped 4 bases and J dropped 4 bases, with 16 bases sitting between them. This CDR3 comprises 15 residues. This chain's CDR3 is CASSWEEGLITEAFF. CDR3 nucleotides: TGTGCCAGCAGTTGGGAGGAGGGGCTTATCACTGAAGCTTTCTTT.

A single count supports this clone. The chain links TRBV29-1 to TRBJ2-1, with D unresolved. The CDR3 sequence is 16 residues long. Looked up from germline, CDR1 is SQVTM and CDR2 is ANQGSEA. Trimming cost V 5 bases and J 6 bases, with 23 bases left between them. CDR3 in amino acids: CSVQTVSYYLFNEQFF. The CDR3 nucleotides are TGCAGCGTTCAAACAGTCTCCTACTATCTCTTCAATGAGCAGTTCTTC.

The chain is built from TRBV13 and TRBJ2-1; possibly TRBD1 for D (5 bases). This CDR3 contains 16 residues. CDR1 PRHDT and CDR2 FYEKMQ come from the germline V gene (reference sequence). The germline V and J ends were trimmed by 5 bases and 5 bases, with 19 bases remaining between them. The CDR3: CASSPLNTLGDNEQFF. CDR3 coding DNA: TGTGCCAGCAGCCCGTTGAATACGCTAGGGGACAATGAGCAGTTCTTC.

The rearrangement uses TRBV18 and TRBJ2-4, with 8 positions matching TRBD1. From germline, CDR1 is KGHSH and CDR2 LQKENI. This CDR3 has 19 amino acids. V lost 3 bases, J lost 0 bases, and 13 bases stayed unmatched. The CDR3 DNA sequence: TGTGCCAGCTCACCCACACCAAGGGCAGGGGGCATAGCCAAAAACATTCAGTACTTC. Translation: CASSPTPRAGGIAKNIQYF.

This clone occurred once. The chain couples TRBV5-4 to TRBJ2-7; TRBD2 matches at 14 bases. After removal of 4 bases from V and 2 bases from J, the junction contained 8 bases not matched to a gene. Germline CDR1 SGHNT, CDR2 YYREEE (reference sequence). The CDR3 consists of 17 residues. CDR3 in DNA: TGTGCCAGCAGCAAACGAATGGGACTAGCGGGAGCCTACGAGCAGTACTTC. Translation gives CASSKRMGLAGAYEQYF.

The chain carries TRBV2 and TRBJ1-2, with 7 bases identical to TRBD1. The CDR3 has 14 amino acids. Germline values: CDR1 SNHLY, CDR2 FYNNEI. Trimming removed 5 bases from V and 5 bases from J; junction bases left unmatched: 8. The CDR3, as DNA: TGTGCCAGCAGTCTCACGACAGGGCCATATGGCTACACCTTC. Protein sequence: CASSLTTGPYGYTF. The entire variable domain, with the rest obtained from reference TRBV2 and TRBJ1-2, is as follows: EPEVTQTPSHQVTQMGQEVILRCVPISNHLYFYWYRQILGQKVEFLVSFYNNEISEKSEIFDDQFSVERPDGSNFTLKIRSTKLEDSAMYFCASSLTTGPYGYTFGSGTRLTVV.

The chain is built from TRBV5-4 and TRBJ2-7; D gene ambiguous. CDR3 length equals 14 residues. Per germline, CDR1 SGHNT and CDR2 YYREEE (reference sequence). Trimming shortened V by 0 bases and J by 2 bases, and 9 bases separated the two germline ends. The CDR3 region has the DNA TGTGCCAGCAGCTTGGGTGTCAGTCCCTACGAGCAGTACTTC. Translated, it gives CASSLGVSPYEQYF.